Listed below are T cell receptor beta chains from one sample, sequenced in a study of vaccination effects on CD4 cells after COVID-19. Method: immunoSEQ multiplex PCR; TCRdb's copy keeps in-frame clones and lacks some. The repertoire includes 25,000 to 35,000 clones, 70% of them detected once, and approximately 3.6% sits in the top ten. Antigen specificity for these receptors is unknown. The source material was CD4+ T cells from PBMCs cultured without peptide, sampled before COVID-19 vaccination. The receptors stem from a human donor who received a COVID-19 vaccine. Each CDR3 is given with its conserved first and last residue. A D gene is named only where the DNA matches it firmly. For some rows the clone size is stated as once, few or many, or as a class when expanded; others skip it.

D gene,V gene,clone size,J gene,CDR3 protein,CDR3 DNA
.,TRBV11-3,.,TRBJ2-3,CASSLSRTDTQYF,TGTGCCAGCAGCCTTTCCCGCACAGATACGCAGTATTTT
TRBD1,TRBV15,.,TRBJ2-5,CATSRSPGQGVKETQYF,TGTGCCACCAGCAGGTCTCCGGGACAGGGGGTCAAAGAGACCCAGTACTTC
TRBD2,TRBV3-1/TRBV3-2,few,TRBJ2-1,CASSQSRGRVEFF,TGTGCCAGCAGCCAATCACGGGGGAGGGTGGAGTTCTTC
.,TRBV18,.,TRBJ2-2,CASSPKGDTGELFF,TGTGCCAGCTCACCTAAGGGGGACACCGGGGAGCTGTTTTTT
.,TRBV2,few,TRBJ2-3,CASRPRADTQYF,TGTGCCAGCAGACCCAGGGCAGATACGCAGTATTTT
.,TRBV5-6,once,TRBJ2-7,CASSLANYEQYF,TGTGCCAGCAGCTTGGCCAACTACGAGCAGTACTTC
.,TRBV18,few,TRBJ2-3,CASSPGGGTMDTQYF,TGTGCCAGCTCACCCGGAGGGGGCACGATGGATACGCAGTATTTT
.,TRBV7-2,.,TRBJ2-3,CASSPGVTDTQYF,TGTGCCAGCTCCCCGGGGGTCACAGATACGCAGTATTTT
.,TRBV7-2,.,TRBJ2-5,CASSTLGGSLETQYF,TGTGCCAGCAGCACCCTAGGGGGATCTTTAGAGACCCAGTACTTC
.,TRBV18,.,TRBJ1-1,CASSLSSGNTEAFF,TGTGCCAGCTCGCTAAGTTCGGGGAACACTGAAGCTTTCTTT
.,TRBV19,.,TRBJ2-7,CASSPLPAGSYEQYF,TGTGCCAGTAGTCCCCTCCCGGCAGGCTCCTACGAGCAGTACTTC
.,TRBV7-9,.,TRBJ2-5,CASSLVPGIETQYF,TGTGCCAGCAGCTTAGTCCCAGGGATTGAGACCCAGTACTTC
.,TRBV6-5,.,TRBJ2-2,CASSYSYQGRSGELFF,TGTGCCAGCAGTTACTCTTATCAGGGGAGGTCCGGGGAGCTGTTTTTT
.,TRBV6-5,.,TRBJ2-1,CASRRSSGRHNEQFF,TGTGCCAGCAGAAGATCGTCCGGGAGACACAATGAGCAGTTCTTC
.,TRBV11-3,once,TRBJ2-5,CASSLDATTDQYF,TGTGCCAGCAGCTTAGATGCCACCACCGACCAGTACTTC